These 26 T cell receptor beta chains were sequenced from one sample in a study of cytomegalovirus exposure and HLA in healthy donors. Clones were sequenced by immunoSEQ multiplex PCR, and TCRdb holds only the in-frame ones, with some missing. The sample has some 120,000 clones, about nine tenths seen once. The specimen sequenced was PBMCs. These receptors were obtained from a man aged 30-40 years in good health and CMV-seronegative.

This rearrangement joins TRBV29-1 to TRBJ1-1; 7 nucleotides agree with TRBD1. The germline V gene encodes CDR1 SQVTM and CDR2 ANQGSEA. The CDR3 extends over 13 amino acids. The trim removed 7 bases at V and 0 bases at J, leaving 5 bases unmatched. CDR3 sequence reads: CSAYGTVNTEAFF. The DNA of the CDR3 is TGCAGCGCTTACGGGACAGTGAACACTGAAGCTTTCTTT.

CDR3 sequence: CASRGLDYNEQFF. Written as DNA, the CDR3 is TGTGCCAGCAGGGGACTGGATTACAATGAGCAGTTCTTC. The chain uses TRBV11-2 and TRBJ2-1, with D possibly being TRBD2 (6 bases). In germline, CDR1 is SGHAT, CDR2 FQNNGV. CDR3 length: 13 residues. Deletions cut 6 bases from V and 4 bases from J, with 10 bases between.

This chain joins TRBV6-1 and TRBJ2-7; the D is unclear. The CDR3 covers 11 residues. The ends were cut back, 3 bases at V and 8 bases at J, with 8 bases in the middle. Looked up from germline, CDR1 is MNHNS and CDR2 is SASEGT. As DNA, the CDR3 is TGTGCCAGCAGTGAGAAGCCCCAGCAGTACTTC. Protein product: CASSEKPQQYF.

V is TRBV18 and J is TRBJ1-5; 7 bases are a match to TRBD1. The germline gives CDR1 KGHSH, CDR2 LQKENI. With V trimmed by 1 base and J by 4 bases, 1 base remained unmatched. CDR3 length: 14 amino acids. The CDR3 sequence is CASSPQQGNQPQHF. CDR3 DNA sequence: TGTGCCAGCTCACCACAACAGGGGAATCAGCCCCAGCATTTT.

The sample holds many counts of this clone. The rearrangement uses TRBV5-4 and TRBJ1-2; 7 bases agree with TRBD1. The V gene end was trimmed by 2 bases and the J gene end by 4 bases; junction bases not matched to a gene: 8. Per the germline V gene, CDR1 is SGHNT and CDR2 is YYREEE (reference sequence). The CDR3 loop spans 15 amino acids. In DNA form, the CDR3 reads TGTGCCAGCAGCTTCCGACAGGGTCGGTTCTATGGCTACACCTTC. This gives the protein CASSFRQGRFYGYTF.

This sequence joins TRBV18 and TRBJ2-1; TRBD2 aligns across 11 bases. The CDR3 contains 14 residues. Germline CDR1 is KGHSH and CDR2 is LQKENI. The junction had 7 bases not matched to a gene; V was cut back by 5 bases and J by 10 bases. CDR3 loop: CASSWTSGSKEQFF. Here the CDR3 DNA reads TGTGCCAGCTCATGGACTAGCGGGTCCAAGGAGCAGTTCTTC.

The rearrangement uses TRBV5-1 and TRBJ2-6, with D hard to call. Looked up from germline, CDR1 is SGHRS and CDR2 is YFSETQ. The CDR3 is made up of 17 amino acids. Between the trimmed V and J ends, which lost 5 bases and 0 bases, there was a span of 15 bases. CDR3 bases: TGCGCCAGCAGTATTGCGTCCTTGAACTCTGGGGCCAACGTCCTGACTTTC. Protein sequence: CASSIASLNSGANVLTF.

The chain carries TRBV11-2 and TRBJ2-2; a possible D gene is TRBD2 (6 bases). Germline V gene data show CDR1 as SGHAT and CDR2 as FQNNGV. CDR3 length equals 14 residues. The CDR3 here is CASAGSSYTGELFF. CDR3 nucleotide sequence: TGTGCATCCGCGGGGAGTTCTTACACCGGGGAGCTGTTTTTT.

This chain links TRBV7-2 with TRBJ1-1; 8 bases align to TRBD1. The CDR3 consists of 17 residues. Trimming cost V 1 base and J 6 bases; bases outside gene matches: 13. Germline V CDR1 and CDR2: SGHTA, FQGNSA. The CDR3 protein is CASSLVARGPMVAEAFF. CDR3 nucleotide sequence: TGTGCCAGCAGCTTAGTTGCCAGGGGGCCTATGGTCGCTGAAGCTTTCTTT.

This rearrangement joins TRBV5-5 to TRBJ1-4; D not resolved. CDR1 is SGHKS and CDR2 is YYEKEE in the germline V gene (reference sequence). The CDR3 contains 14 residues. V lost 0 bases and J 8 bases, leaving 11 bases between the germline ends. The CDR3 sequence: CASSLGGAGEKLFF. The CDR3 nucleotides are TGTGCCAGCAGCTTGGGAGGCGCCGGCGAAAAACTGTTTTTT.

V usage is TRBV5-1 and J usage is TRBJ2-5; no firm D call. Germline CDR1 SGHRS, CDR2 YFSETQ. This CDR3 is 14 amino acids long. The ends were cut back, 0 bases at V and 1 base at J, with 7 bases in the middle. For the CDR3, the DNA is TGCGCCAGCAGCTTGGTTAGCTCCCAAGAGACCCAGTACTTC. This encodes CASSLVSSQETQYF. The full variable domain, with the rest looked up from reference TRBV5-1 and TRBJ2-5, is KAGVTQTPRYLIKTRGQQVTLSCSPISGHRSVSWYQQTPGQGLQFLFEYFSETQRNKGNFPGRFSGRQFSNSRSEMNVSTLELGDSALYLCASSLVSSQETQYFGPGTRLLVL.

The rearrangement joins TRBV19 to TRBJ2-3; possible D gene TRBD2, 5 bases. Deletions cut 8 bases from V and 6 bases from J, with 21 bases between. Germline loops: CDR1 LNHDA, CDR2 SQIVND (reference sequence). This CDR3 contains 15 residues. CDR3 region: CASSESGSLRDTQYF. The CDR3 DNA is TGTGCCAGTTCCGAGAGCGGTTCCCTTAGGGATACGCAGTATTTT. The whole variable domain, remainder taken from reference TRBV19 and TRBJ2-3, is DGGITQSPKYLFRKEGQNVTLSCEQNLNHDAMYWYRQDPGQGLRLIYYSQIVNDFQKGDIAEGYSVSREKKESFPLTVTSAQKNPTAFYLCASSESGSLRDTQYFGPGTRLTVL.

This clone was found many times. The chain recombines TRBV19 with TRBJ2-7; 11 nucleotides align to TRBD2. Looked up from germline, CDR1 is LNHDA and CDR2 is SQIVND (reference sequence). V trimming: 4 bases; J trimming: 5 bases; junction bases outside the gene matches: 7. The CDR3 spans 15 residues. CDR3 protein: CASSTIAGGPDEQYF. The CDR3 DNA reads as TGTGCCAGTAGTACCATAGCGGGAGGGCCGGACGAGCAGTACTTC.

The rearrangement uses TRBV5-6 and TRBJ1-1, with 7 bases lining up with TRBD1. J was trimmed by 9 bases and V by 3 bases; bases with no gene match: 8. The length of the CDR3 is 13 residues. Germline CDR1 is SGHDT and CDR2 is YYEEEE. DNA of the CDR3: TGTGCCAGCAGCTCCCGGGACAGATCTAAAGCTTTCTTT. This translates into CASSSRDRSKAFF. The full variable domain, in which reference TRBV5-6 and TRBJ1-1 provide the parts outside the CDR3, is DAGVTQSPTHLIKTRGQQVTLRCSPKSGHDTVSWYQQALGQGPQFIFQYYEEEERQRGNFPDRFSGHQFPNYSSELNVNALLLGDSALYLCASSSRDRSKAFFGQGTRLTVV.

The chain couples TRBV5-4 to TRBJ2-3, with 8 bases fitting TRBD1. Trimming took 3 bases from V and 1 from J; bases not matched to a gene: 4. CDR3 size: 15 residues. Per germline, CDR1 SGHNT and CDR2 YYREEE (reference sequence). In nucleotides, the CDR3 is TGTGCCAGCAGCTCGGACAGGGACGGCACAGATACGCAGTATTTT. Translation: CASSSDRDGTDTQYF.

This chain links TRBV9 with TRBJ2-3; 9 bases agree with TRBD1. Trimming removed 0 bases from V and 3 bases from J; junction bases left unmatched: 5. The V gene's germline CDR1 is SGDLS and CDR2 YYNGEE. The CDR3 is 16 residues long. The CDR3 loop reads CASSVAGTGQTDTQYF. The DNA for the CDR3 is TGTGCCAGCAGCGTAGCCGGGACAGGGCAGACAGATACGCAGTATTTT.

The chain combines TRBV28 with TRBJ1-1; weak D call: TRBD1 (5 bases). Trimming shortened V by 10 bases and J by 5 bases, and 23 bases separated the two germline ends. The CDR3 spans 15 residues. Germline values: CDR1 MDHEN, CDR2 SYDVKM. CDR3 in amino acids: CATGEWGGGKTEAFF. CDR3 in DNA: TGTGCCACCGGGGAATGGGGGGGAGGTAAGACTGAAGCTTTCTTT. Full variable domain (remainder filled in from reference TRBV28 and TRBJ1-1): DVKVTQSSRYLVKRTGEKVFLECVQDMDHENMFWYRQDPGLGLRLIYFSYDVKMKEKGDIPEGYSVSREKKERFSLILESASTNQTSMYLCATGEWGGGKTEAFFGQGTRLTVV.

This clone turned up a few times. DNA for the CDR3: TGTGCCAGCAGCTTAGAGGGGACAACCACACCGGGGGAGCAGTACTTC. As protein: CASSLEGTTTPGEQYF. The chain is built from TRBV7-6 and TRBJ2-7, with D perhaps matching TRBD1 (6 bases). This CDR3 is 16 amino acids long. V was shortened by 1 base and J by 7 bases, with 20 bases between the two germline ends. Germline V lookup: CDR1 SGHVS, CDR2 FNYEAQ.

This clone was detected only once. V is TRBV11-2 and J is TRBJ2-7; D is possibly TRBD2 (6 bases). The CDR3 loop spans 13 amino acids. Germline CDR1 and CDR2: SGHAT and FQNNGV. Trimming took off 1 base at V and 5 bases at J, with 9 bases between the two ends. CDR3 nucleotides: TGTGCCAGCAGCTTAGCCGGGGGTCACGAGCAGTACTTC. It codes for CASSLAGGHEQYF.

The CDR3 loop reads CASSDVGETQYF. The CDR3 DNA is TGTGCCAGCAGCGATGTCGGGGAGACCCAGTACTTC. The rearrangement joins TRBV2 to TRBJ2-5; D gene uncertain. Trimming left V 6 bases short and J 5 bases short, with 10 bases between. Germline V gene data show CDR1 as SNHLY and CDR2 as FYNNEI. This CDR3 has 12 amino acids.

V and J are TRBV6-6 and TRBJ2-7, with 8 positions matching TRBD1. Per germline, CDR1 MNHNY and CDR2 SVGAGI (reference sequence). J was trimmed by 2 bases and V by 9 bases; bases with no gene match: 3. The CDR3 totals 12 residues. CDR3 sequence reads: CASSTGAYEQYF. The CDR3 DNA reads TGTGCCAGTTCGACAGGGGCCTACGAGCAGTACTTC.

V is TRBV27 and J is TRBJ2-2, with D possibly being TRBD1 (5 bases). CDR3 length: 15 amino acids. CDR1 is MNHEY and CDR2 is SMNVEV in the germline V gene (reference sequence). Trimming took 4 bases from V and 1 from J, leaving 10 bases between them. CDR3 sequence: CASSSWGKNTGELFF. The CDR3 nucleotides read TGTGCCAGCAGTTCGTGGGGCAAGAACACCGGGGAGCTGTTTTTT.

The chain has TRBV2 and TRBJ1-1, with a possible D match to TRBD1 (6 bases). The CDR3 is made up of 15 amino acids. The germline V gene encodes CDR1 SNHLY and CDR2 FYNNEI. The ends were cut back, 1 base at V and 1 base at J, with 10 bases in the middle. The CDR3 loop is CASSEEVGANTEAFF. The DNA of the CDR3 is TGTGCCAGCAGTGAAGAAGTGGGGGCGAACACTGAAGCTTTCTTT.

V gene TRBV5-6 combines with J gene TRBJ1-1, with D tentatively TRBD1 (5 bases). CDR3 size: 14 residues. Germline CDR1 and CDR2: SGHDT and YYEEEE. The V end lost 2 bases, the J end lost 0 bases, and 8 bases lay between the germline ends. The CDR3 DNA reads TGTGCCAGCAGCTTCTCAGGGTTGAACACTGAAGCTTTCTTT. Its translation: CASSFSGLNTEAFF.

The chain links TRBV5-6 to TRBJ1-5; 7 bases are a match to TRBD1. The V gene end was trimmed by 0 bases and the J gene end by 4 bases; junction bases not matched to a gene: 7. This CDR3 is 16 amino acids long. Germline CDR1 SGHDT, CDR2 YYEEEE. In nucleotides, the CDR3 is TGTGCCAGCAGCTTGGAGGGGGCCACTGAAAATCAGCCCCAGCATTTT. Amino acid sequence: CASSLEGATENQPQHF.

This chain uses TRBV10-3 with TRBJ2-7, with TRBD2 identical over 7 bases. The CDR3 is made up of 15 amino acids. The germline gives CDR1 ENHRY, CDR2 SYGVKD. The ends lost 3 bases at V and 3 bases at J; junction bases unmatched: 8. The CDR3 coding sequence is TGTGCCATCAGTGAACCCGGGACTAACGTCTACGAGCAGTACTTC. The encoded protein is CAISEPGTNVYEQYF.